This T cell receptor (beta chain) was documented in a study of graft-versus-host responses after intestinal transplantation (dated by TCRdb to 2020 to 2023). With respect to the entire study: Recipients received multivisceral, liver-intestinal, or isolated intestinal transplants. After intestinal transplantation, graft-versus-host and host-versus-graft alloreactive T cell clones were followed in the graft, circulation and bone marrow using bulk TCR-beta CDR3 sequencing. Donor T cell macrochimerism was defined as a peak of at least 4% donor T cells among recipient peripheral blood mononuclear cells. Samples from a few later patients were sequenced in-house on an Illumina MiSeq with MiXCR processing rather than by the commercial service. The cohort enrolled about two dozen intestinal transplant recipients including one retransplant, and a few patients lacking pretransplant specimens were excluded. Every recipient was given anti-thymocyte globulin induction, then maintenance tacrolimus and steroids for roughly 3 years. To identify alloreactive clones, pre-transplant mixed lymphocyte reaction products were sequenced and compared with unstimulated pre-transplant donor and recipient T cells.

Overall study results and their limits: The relatively low number and heterogeneity of intestinal transplant patients limited the conclusions. GvH clones were detected in recipient bone marrow, and some of these GvH clones were observed earlier in ileal mucosa or blood, consistent with an intestinal mucosal origin. In the allografts of patients with donor T cell macrochimerism, GvH to HvG T cell clonal ratios were high. Peak levels of circulating GvH clones were associated with declines in HvG clones early after transplant.

Library construction relied on the immunoSEQ multiplex PCR assay. For most patients, high-throughput TCR-beta CDR3 sequencing of genomic DNA was performed by Adaptive Biotechnologies. Under the source paper's analysis protocol: Adaptive's ImmunoSEQ software was the source of the TCR sequencing data for approximately 18 patients, while a few other patients were processed with MiXCR and VDJtools. CDR3 nucleotide sequences shared by donor and recipient were removed because the origin of these sequences could not be assigned. Alloreactive clones required at least 2-fold expansion over unstimulated cells and minimum CFSE-low frequency of 0.002% (template counts) or 0.001% (read counts). Clones detected in sequenced pre-transplant spleen, lymph node, or MLR CFSE-low populations of the donor or recipient were defined as mappable. Cumulative frequency of alloreactive clones was calculated as a percentage of all sequences weighted by copy number. Sourced from immuneACCESS, this table was stored by TCRdb with only in-frame sequences that have V and J called. A share of the clones is absent; for the studies checked, an unresolved V gene accounts for under half, and the remainder has no known explanation. The DNA gave D and trimming, while V, J and clone size come from that table. Within this sample are fewer than 15,000 clones, with 67% of them counted one time only. Jointly, the top ten make up 7.5% to 10% of the sample.

CDR1 and CDR2 are read off the germline V gene (reference sequence) as LNHDA and SQIVND. V trim: 6 bases; J trim: 0 bases; unmatched bases: 10. Measured from the cysteine to the phenylalanine, the CDR3 is 17 residues long. CDR3 DNA only is kept here, 51 bases in frame from base 1. Worth noting for this clone: Its antigen is not yet known. No base qualities exist here, and no much larger clone lies one base off it.

Intraepithelial and lamina propria lymphocytes were isolated from graft specimens using dithiothreitol, EDTA incubations and collagenase D digestion. Bulk TCR-beta sequencing was performed on serial intestinal graft biopsy specimens collected as late as 600 days after transplant. Recombination linked TRBV19 to TRBJ1-2; 10 bases in the junction line up with TRBD1. This TCR derives from a human patient who received an intestinal transplant, so some T cells may come from the graft donor. Source: ileum tissue, taken around 94 weeks after intestinal transplantation. The nucleotides are TGTGCCAGTAGCCCACACGGGGGACAGGGGACTAACTATGGCTACACCTTC. Protein translation: CASSPHGGQGTNYGYTF.